This is a list of T cell receptor beta chains from one sample in a study of T cell responses to AZD1222 COVID-19 vaccine. Profiling relied on immunoSEQ multiplex PCR, and the TCRdb table lists in-frame clones only, not all of them. Counted here are about 81,000 clones, 80% to 90% occurring once; the ten biggest clones make up 3.4%. The starting material was peripheral blood, obtained 28 days after the second AZD1222 dose. The receptors shown here come from an adult who received the AZD1222 COVID-19 vaccine. The CDR3 runs from the conserved cysteine through the conserved F or W. A D gene is named only where the DNA matches it firmly. Clone size is stated in some rows and not others, as once, few, many or a class when expanded.

v_gene	abundance	j_gene	d_gene	CDR3nt	CDR3aa
TRBV5-4	-	TRBJ2-5	-	TGTGCCAGCAGCTTGGGGGTTTACGAGACCCAGTACTTC	CASSLGVYETQYF
TRBV29-1	few	TRBJ2-7	TRBD2	TGCAGCGTACGACTAGCGGGAGCCTACGAGCAGTACTTC	CSVRLAGAYEQYF
TRBV7-2	-	TRBJ2-7	TRBD1	TGTGCCAGCAGCCCACAGGGGGCGCTCTCCTACGAGCAGTACTTC	CASSPQGALSYEQYF
TRBV27	-	TRBJ1-1	TRBD1	TGTGCCAGCCGACCGACAGGGGGAACTGAAGCTTTCTTT	CASRPTGGTEAFF
TRBV21-1	-	TRBJ1-5	-	TGTGCCAGCAGCAATCAGCACGGGACAGAATTTACACCGGGAAATCAGCCCCAGCATTTT	CASSNQHGTEFTPGNQPQHF
TRBV2	once	TRBJ2-3	-	TGTGCCAGCAGTGGAACCCGACTCCCGCCCGACGATACGCAGTATTTT	CASSGTRLPPDDTQYF
TRBV30	-	TRBJ2-4	TRBD1	TGTGCCTGGAGCCGAGGGGGCGCCAAAAACATTCAGTACTTC	CAWSRGGAKNIQYF
TRBV2	-	TRBJ2-3	TRBD2	TGTGCCAGCAGTGAGAGCGGGGGGGCTAAGTATGATACGCAGTATTTT	CASSESGGAKYDTQYF
TRBV25-1	-	TRBJ1-3	-	TGTGCCACCGGTGAACGGGACACCATATATTTT	CATGERDTIYF
TRBV5-6	-	TRBJ1-2	-	TGTGCCAGCAGCTTGGTAGGGAACTATGGCTACACCTTC	CASSLVGNYGYTF
TRBV6-1	-	TRBJ1-4	-	TGTGCCAGCAGTGAAGCGCGGGTGGAACTGTTTTTT	CASSEARVELFF
TRBV5-1	-	TRBJ2-2	TRBD2	TGCGCCAGCAGCTACTTTCCCGCGGGAGGGCCAAACACCGGGGAGCTGTTTTTT	CASSYFPAGGPNTGELFF
TRBV10-3	-	TRBJ2-2	TRBD1	TGTGCCATCAGTGAGCGGGGCCCGGGACAGGGGGCGGTCGGGGAGCTGTTTTTT	CAISERGPGQGAVGELFF
TRBV2	-	TRBJ1-4	-	TGTGCCAGCAAGCGGGACGGTGGTGAAAAACTGTTTTTT	CASKRDGGEKLFF
TRBV3-1/TRBV3-2	-	TRBJ1-1	-	TGTGCCAGCAGCCGACGGCAAACAACTGAAGCTTTCTTT	CASSRRQTTEAFF
TRBV10-3	-	TRBJ2-3	TRBD1	TGTGCCACCACGGGACAGGTTGCAGATACGCAGTATTTT	CATTGQVADTQYF
TRBV19	-	TRBJ1-1	TRBD1	TGTGCCAGTAGACAACAGGGGGCCAGGGACACTGAAGCTTTCTTT	CASRQQGARDTEAFF
TRBV7-8	-	TRBJ1-1	-	TGTGCCAGCAGCTCATTACGACAGGAGAACACTGAAGCTTTCTTT	CASSSLRQENTEAFF
TRBV10-3	-	TRBJ2-2	-	TGTGCCATCAAAGCAGGGGAAGTCACCGGGGAGCTGTTTTTT	CAIKAGEVTGELFF
TRBV6-5	-	TRBJ1-1	TRBD1	TGTGCCAGCACCACGACAGGGAGAACTGAAGCTTTCTTT	CASTTTGRTEAFF
TRBV9	-	TRBJ2-7	TRBD1	TGTGCCAGCAGCCAGGGAGCCGGACAGGGGAGGTCCTACGAGCAGTACTTC	CASSQGAGQGRSYEQYF
TRBV4-1	-	TRBJ2-2	TRBD1	TGCGCCAGCAGCCGATCGGGACAGTTGAACACCGGGGAGCTGTTTTTT	CASSRSGQLNTGELFF
TRBV11-2	-	TRBJ2-4	-	TGTGCCAGCAGCCGAGGGAAGCTAGCCGAGAACATTCAGTACTTC	CASSRGKLAENIQYF
TRBV7-9	-	TRBJ1-1	-	TGTGCCAGCAGACCGATGAACACTGAAGCTTTCTTT	CASRPMNTEAFF
TRBV14	-	TRBJ2-7	TRBD1	TGTGCCAGCAGCCAATACGGGGGACAGGGGCCCTACGAGCAGTACTTC	CASSQYGGQGPYEQYF
TRBV6-5	-	TRBJ1-6	-	TGTGCCAGCAGTTACGCCGACAGTAATTCACCCCTCCACTTT	CASSYADSNSPLHF
TRBV7-2	once	TRBJ1-1	-	TGTGCCAGCAGCTCCTCGGGGTGGGACACTGAAGCTTTCTTT	CASSSSGWDTEAFF
TRBV10-3	-	TRBJ1-2	-	TGTGCCATCAGCGTTGCAGAGGGCAACTATGGCTACACCTTC	CAISVAEGNYGYTF
TRBV24-1	-	TRBJ2-7	TRBD1	TGTGCCACCAGGGACAGGTCCTCCTACGAGCAGTACTTC	CATRDRSSYEQYF
TRBV11-2	-	TRBJ1-1	-	TGTGCCAGCAGCTTACAGGCCAACACTGAAGCTTTCTTT	CASSLQANTEAFF
TRBV6-1	-	TRBJ1-5	-	TGTGCCAGCAGTGAAGGCACAGCCAATCAGCCCCAGCATTTT	CASSEGTANQPQHF
TRBV5-1	-	TRBJ2-6	-	TGCGCCAGCAGCTTGGTCCTCTCTGGGGCCAACGTCCTGACTTTC	CASSLVLSGANVLTF
TRBV18	-	TRBJ1-6	-	TGTGCCAGCTCGGCCAGGGTCAGCTCCTATAATTCACCCCTCCACTTT	CASSARVSSYNSPLHF
TRBV5-1	-	TRBJ1-2	-	TGCGCCAGCAGCGCCGGACAGATCCTGGGTACGGCTTTTGGCTACACCTTC	CASSAGQILGTAFGYTF
TRBV14	-	TRBJ2-1	-	TGTGCCAGCAGCCAAACCTTAGATAGCTCCTACAATGAGCAGTTCTTC	CASSQTLDSSYNEQFF
TRBV10-1	-	TRBJ2-5	-	TGCGCCAGCAGTGAAGCTAGGCAAGAGACCCAGTACTTC	CASSEARQETQYF
TRBV19	-	TRBJ2-5	-	TGTGCCAGTAGTAGCACTAGAGTTGGAGAGACCCAGTACTTC	CASSSTRVGETQYF
TRBV11-2	-	TRBJ2-1	TRBD1	TGTGCCAGCAGCCAAACTACAGGGGGCTCCTACAATGAGCAGTTCTTC	CASSQTTGGSYNEQFF
TRBV5-1	-	TRBJ1-1	-	TGCGCCAGCAGCTTGGGGAGATTCGGGAACACTGAAGCTTTCTTT	CASSLGRFGNTEAFF
TRBV4-2	-	TRBJ1-3	-	TGTGCCAGCAGCCGAAGCATGGGAACCTCTGGAAACACCATATATTTT	CASSRSMGTSGNTIYF
TRBV28	-	TRBJ1-2	TRBD1	TGTGCCAGCAGATCTCAGGGGGCGGTGAACTATGGCTACACCTTC	CASRSQGAVNYGYTF
TRBV20-1	few	TRBJ1-3	-	TGCAGTGCTAGGCCTGGAAACACCATATATTTT	CSARPGNTIYF
TRBV7-9	-	TRBJ2-5	TRBD2	TGTGCCAGCAGCCGGCGGACTAGCGGGGAGACCCAGTACTTC	CASSRRTSGETQYF
TRBV28	-	TRBJ1-1	-	TGTGCCAGCAGTTTATCTTCTATGGGGTACACTGAAGCTTTCTTT	CASSLSSMGYTEAFF
TRBV28	once	TRBJ1-2	-	TGTGCCAGCAGTTTATATGATGGCTACACCTTC	CASSLYDGYTF